The subject of this entry is one T cell receptor beta chain. As yet, its antigen is unknown. This sample was included in a study of cytomegalovirus exposure and HLA in healthy donors. Study overall: Early release data held 75 million to 100 million unique TCRs from HLA-typed donors.

PCR involved 60 Vbeta and 13 Jbeta primers. Clones were read by immunoSEQ multiplex PCR, and TCRdb kept only the in-frame ones, dropping some. The sample consists of some 170,000 clones, less than 85% of them appearing once. Notes on the study in general: Follow-up analysis later connected one missense variant in DCLRE1C with trimming of TCR beta V- and J-genes. CMV serostatus was the only immune exposure information that was available.

The receptor was derived from a man aged 40-49 years in good health and CMV-seronegative. The specimen was PBMCs.

The CDR3 nucleotides are TGTGCCAGCAGCTTAGTAGCTACAGTTAAGGAGGACGAGCAGTACTTC. Translating gives CASSLVATVKEDEQYF. The chain employs TRBV11-3 and TRBJ2-7; D perhaps matches TRBD2 (5 bases). This CDR3 is built from 16 residues. Between the trimmed V and J ends, which lost 1 base and 5 bases, there was a span of 18 bases. The germline V gene encodes CDR1 SGHNT and CDR2 YENEEA.